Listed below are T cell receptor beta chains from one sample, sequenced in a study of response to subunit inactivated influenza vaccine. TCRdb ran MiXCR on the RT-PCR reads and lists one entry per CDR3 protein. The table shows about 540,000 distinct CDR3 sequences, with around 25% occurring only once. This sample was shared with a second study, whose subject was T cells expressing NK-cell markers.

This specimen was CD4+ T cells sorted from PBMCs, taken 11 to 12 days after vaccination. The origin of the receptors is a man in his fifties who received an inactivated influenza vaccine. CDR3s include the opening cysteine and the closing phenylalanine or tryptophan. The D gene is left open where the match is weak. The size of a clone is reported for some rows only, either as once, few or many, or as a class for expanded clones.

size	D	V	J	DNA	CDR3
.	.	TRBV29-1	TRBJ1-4	TGCAGCGTCGCCAAAGGGTCGGCTAATGAAAAACTGTTTTTT	CSVAKGSANEKLFF
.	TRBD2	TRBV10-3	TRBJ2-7	TGTGCCATCAGTGAGTCCGGCGGGAGCTCCTACGAGCAGTACTTC	CAISESGGSSYEQYF
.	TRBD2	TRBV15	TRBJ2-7	TGTGCCACCAGCAGGGTTCCGGGACGGGAGGGGTTCGAGCAGTACTTC	CATSRVPGREGFEQYF
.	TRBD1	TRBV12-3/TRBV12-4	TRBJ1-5	TGTGCCAGCAGACTCACAGGGGGAGGTCAGCCCCAGCATTTT	CASRLTGGGQPQHF
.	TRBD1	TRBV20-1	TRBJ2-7	TGCAGTGCTAGAGACCCCTTGCAGGACAGGGGCAGCCACGAGCAGTACTTC	CSARDPLQDRGSHEQYF
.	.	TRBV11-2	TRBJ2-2	TGTGCCAGCAGCTCCCCTGCGGGGCACTGGTCGGGCACCGGGGAGCTGTTTTTT	CASSSPAGHWSGTGELFF
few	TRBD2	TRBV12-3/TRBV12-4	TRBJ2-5	TGTGCCAGCAGTTTATCCTTAGCGGGAGGTTCGAGGGAGACCCAGTACTTC	CASSLSLAGGSRETQYF
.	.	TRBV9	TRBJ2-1	TGTGCCAGCAGCGTAGACAGGGCATTGAATGAGCAGTTCTTC	CASSVDRALNEQFF
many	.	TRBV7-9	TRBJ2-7	TGTGCCAGCAGCGAACCCGGGACGGCCAGCGAGCAGTACTTC	CASSEPGTASEQYF
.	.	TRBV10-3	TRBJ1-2	TGTGCCATCAGCGCGAGTCATGGGGGTCTCTCCTACACCTTC	CAISASHGGLSYTF
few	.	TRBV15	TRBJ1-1	TGTGCCACCAAAAAACAGGGTGGGGGCACTGAAGCTTTCTTT	CATKKQGGGTEAFF
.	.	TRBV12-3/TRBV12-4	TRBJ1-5	TGTGCCAGCAGTGGCACTCTTCGAGGGGCCAATCAGCCCCAGCATTTT	CASSGTLRGANQPQHF
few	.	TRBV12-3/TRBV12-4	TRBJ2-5	TGTGCCAGCAGTTTGGGGTACGAGACCCAGTACTTC	CASSLGYETQYF
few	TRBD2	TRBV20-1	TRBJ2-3	TGCAGTGCCACCAAGGGGAGGACTAGCGGATTGGGTACGCAGTATTTT	CSATKGRTSGLGTQYF
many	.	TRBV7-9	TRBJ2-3	TGTGCCAGCAGCTCCCTTTCAGATACGCAGTATTTT	CASSSLSDTQYF
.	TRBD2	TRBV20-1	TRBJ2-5	TGCAGTGCTAGAGATCTGGGCGGGAGGGAAGAGACCCAGTACTTC	CSARDLGGREETQYF
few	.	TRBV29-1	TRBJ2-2	TGCAGCGCAGCGCCAGGGGCTAACACCGGGGAGCTGTTTTTT	CSAAPGANTGELFF
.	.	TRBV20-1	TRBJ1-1	TGCAGTGCGCAAGGACCCTCCCGAGGGAGGAACACTGAAGCTTTCTTT	CSAQGPSRGRNTEAFF
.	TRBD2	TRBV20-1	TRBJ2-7	TGCAGTGCTAGTCGGTCTAGCGGGAGGAGCCACGAGCAGTACTTC	CSASRSSGRSHEQYF
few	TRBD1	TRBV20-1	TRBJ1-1	TGCAGTGCTAAGGGACAGGCGATGAACACTGAAGCTTTCTTT	CSAKGQAMNTEAFF
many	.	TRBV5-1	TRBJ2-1	TGCGCCAGCAGTTCCGGGCTCGATGAGCAGTTCTTC	CASSSGLDEQFF
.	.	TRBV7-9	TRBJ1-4	TGTGCCAGCAGCTTAGAGACCAGGCGGGAAAAACTGTTTTTT	CASSLETRREKLFF
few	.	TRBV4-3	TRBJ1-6	TGCGCCAGCAGCCAAGAAACCCGGAGAGGGTCACCCCTCCACTTT	CASSQETRRGSPLHF
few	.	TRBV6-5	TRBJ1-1	TGTGCCAGCAGTTACCGGGCGGGAAAAAGCGCTGAAGCTTTCTTT	CASSYRAGKSAEAFF
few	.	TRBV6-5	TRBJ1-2	TGTGCCAGCAGTTACTCTGGTCAGGGCATCTATGGCTACACCTTC	CASSYSGQGIYGYTF
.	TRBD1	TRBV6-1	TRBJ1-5	TGTGCCAGCAGGAGGGACAGAGCGAATCAGCCCCAGCATTTT	CASRRDRANQPQHF
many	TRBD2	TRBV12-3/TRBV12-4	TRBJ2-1	TGTGCCAGCAGTTTTAGCGGGACTAGCGGGAGTAAGTACGAGCAGTTCTTC	CASSFSGTSGSKYEQFF
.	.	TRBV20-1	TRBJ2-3	TGCAGTGCAGCAGACAGGGATACGCAGTATTTT	CSAADRDTQYF
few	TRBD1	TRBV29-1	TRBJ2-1	TGCAGCGTTGAAGATCTACTTTTTATCCGGACAGGGGGCTACAATGAGCAGTTCTTC	CSVEDLLFIRTGGYNEQFF
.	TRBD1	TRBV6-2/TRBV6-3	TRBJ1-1	TGTGCCAGCAGGCGCTGGACAGGCCAGAGCACTGAAGCTTTCTTT	CASRRWTGQSTEAFF
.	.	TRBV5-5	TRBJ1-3	TGTGCCAGCAGCTGGGCGGACAGAGCTGGAAACACCATATATTTT	CASSWADRAGNTIYF
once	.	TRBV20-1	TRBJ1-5	TGCAGTGCTAGTAGGGGGGTTAGCAATCAGCCCCAGCATTTT	CSASRGVSNQPQHF
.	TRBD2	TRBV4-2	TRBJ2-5	TGTGCCAGCAGCCAAGTGATCGTGCGGGGGGGCCGTGGAGAGACCCAGTACTTC	CASSQVIVRGGRGETQYF
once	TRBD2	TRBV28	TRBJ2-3	TGTGCCAGCAGACCCCGGGGAGGGGTGTCAGATACGCAGTATTTT	CASRPRGGVSDTQYF
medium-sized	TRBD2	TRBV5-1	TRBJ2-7	TGCGCCAGCAGCTTCATTGAGGGACTAGCGGGGAGTGAGCAGTACTTC	CASSFIEGLAGSEQYF